This T cell receptor beta chain was sequenced for a study of blood T cell repertoires in COVID-19. Study in general: Acute and convalescent COVID-19 specimens originated in the United States, Italy and Spain.

Generated by immunoSEQ multiplex PCR, the TCRdb table keeps only in-frame clones and is missing some. The sample records about 180,000 clones, 70% to 90% being singletons. Deletions cut 0 bases from V and 6 bases from J, with 9 bases between. The CDR3 is 13 amino acids. From germline, CDR1 is MGHRA and CDR2 YSYEKL. This clonotype originated in a man in his 70s with active or convalescent COVID-19. The sample comprised peripheral blood. The chain links TRBV4-1 to TRBJ2-7, with a possible D match to TRBD1 (6 bases). CDR3 in amino acids: CASSQEGAREQYF. The CDR3 DNA reads TGCGCCAGCAGCCAAGAGGGGGCACGCGAGCAGTACTTC.